The TCR beta chain under discussion was sequenced for a study of circulating CD8 cells and anti-PD-1 response in melanoma (TCRdb year 2020). Describing the broader study: Nivolumab was given to patients intravenously at 3 mg/kg every 2 weeks. The melanoma cohort had some 13 patients, seven of whom got anti-PD-1 as first-line therapy, while the other six had previously had targeted therapy or immunotherapy. Patients with complete or partial responses were counted as responders, while patients with stable or progressive disease (RECIST v1.1) were counted as non-responders. The TCR repertoire analysis included some 11 melanoma patients, of whom 7 were non-responders and 4 were responders. On on-treatment samples, PD-1 was detected using a biotinylated anti-human IgG4 antibody. Overall study outcomes, separate from this receptor: Because tumor material could not be accessed, tumor reactivity was instead assessed with peptide assays on expanded sorted subsets. Only baseline and M1 samples, drawn from a small cohort with few responders, went into the published TCR repertoire comparisons. Because of limited material, replicates were generally not included when the experiments were performed. Repertoires were mostly private between subsets, with fewer than 7.5% of TRB clonotypes shared at M1, and the greatest sharing occurred between DPOS and TIGIT. Both treatment-naive and previously treated patients were included in the cohort, and this mixing was noted by the authors as something that could influence results. The highest diversity was observed in the DNEG repertoire, similar and higher clonality was shown by the PD-1 and DPOS repertoires, and the lowest diversity was found in the TIGIT repertoires.

Using a BD FACSAria II cell sorter, four subsets defined by PD-1 and/or TIGIT were sorted from live CD3+CD8+TCRalphabeta+ cells. To characterize how relevant each subset is to anti-PD-1 therapy response, circulating CD8 T cells were sorted into four subsets based on PD-1 and TIGIT expression. For every sorted CD8 T-cell subset, sequencing covered both the TCR alpha and the TCR beta chains. Peripheral blood was drawn before the first anti-PD-1 injection and after two and four injections. PBMCs were immediately isolated by Ficoll gradient centrifugation. Until use, PBMCs were cryopreserved in liquid nitrogen in RPMI containing approximately 20% FCS and about 10% DMSO. After thawing, PBMCs were stained with a viability dye plus antibodies against CD3, CD8alpha, TCRalphabeta, PD-1 and TIGIT. Total RNA was extracted with the RNeasy Kit, and a RIN above 7 was reached by every sample. This sample was sequenced with a NextSeq 500. TCR libraries were prepared from about 14 ng of total RNA with the QIAseq Immune Repertoire RNA Library Kit, Human TCR Panel. Sequencing of the TCR libraries was done on an Illumina NextSeq with a Mid Output V2 kit and asymmetric 261x41 paired-end reads. Each TCR library was diluted to 4 to 4.5 nM, after which the TCR libraries were pooled, denatured and loaded at 1.0 pM. Under the source paper's analysis protocol: TCR FASTQ files were processed in the QIAGEN GeneGlobe Data Analysis Center, with downstream analysis in R 3.5.2. Clonality was calculated as one minus Shannon entropy normalized by the log of the number of unique productive sequences. Fisher exact tests at 5% FDR, run separately within each subset, picked out TRA or TRB clonotypes whose abundance differed between baseline and M1. Clonotypes with differential abundance were put into four groups: emerging, expanding, contracting or non-expanding/contracting. Morisita's overlap index was used to measure how much repertoires overlapped between patients. TCRdb trimmed the raw reads at Q25, called clones with MiXCR and kept productive beta chains. Records with the same CDR3 protein are collapsed into one entry carrying the most frequent genes and DNA. For this entry, the V and J calls and clone size follow TCRdb and not the study's own pipeline. The sample table contains 600 to 850 distinct CDR3 sequences; only one count was recorded for 10% to 15% of them. The ten largest clones capture roughly half of the sample.

This clonotype is medium-sized (0.01 to 0.1%) in its sample. The antigen it binds to is not known. No base-level quality is on record; no much larger clone is a single base apart. V is pared back by 6 bases and J by 0 bases, with 17 bases lying between the germline termini. The CDR3 covers 16 residues, taking in both the cysteine and the phenylalanine. Of the read, only the CDR3 DNA is kept; its 48 bases are in frame from base 1. CDR1 and CDR2 are drawn from the germline V gene (reference sequence): MNHEY, SMNVEV. In this chain, TRBV27 is recombined with TRBJ1-2, and TRBD1 may be the D gene, going by 5 matching bases. This clonotype originated in a human donor with melanoma. This specimen consisted of CD8+ T cells from PBMCs, obtained at baseline or after one month of anti-PD-1 therapy (not recorded which). The DNA reads as follows: TGTGCCAGCAGAAATACCAAGACAGCAGCTAACTATGGCTACACCTTC. Protein translation: CASRNTKTAANYGYTF.